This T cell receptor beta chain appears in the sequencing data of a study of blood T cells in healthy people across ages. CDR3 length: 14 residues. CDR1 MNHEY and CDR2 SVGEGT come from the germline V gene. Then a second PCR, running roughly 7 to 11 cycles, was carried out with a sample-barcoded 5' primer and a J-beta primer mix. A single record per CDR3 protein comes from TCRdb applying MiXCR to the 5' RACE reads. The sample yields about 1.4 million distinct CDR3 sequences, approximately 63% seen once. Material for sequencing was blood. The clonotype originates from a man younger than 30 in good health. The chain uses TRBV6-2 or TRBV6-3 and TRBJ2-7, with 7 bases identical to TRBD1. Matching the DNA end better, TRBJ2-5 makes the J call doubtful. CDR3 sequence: CASTFRDSKETQYF. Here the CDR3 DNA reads TGTGCCAGCACCTTCCGGGACAGCAAAGAGACCCAGTACTTC.